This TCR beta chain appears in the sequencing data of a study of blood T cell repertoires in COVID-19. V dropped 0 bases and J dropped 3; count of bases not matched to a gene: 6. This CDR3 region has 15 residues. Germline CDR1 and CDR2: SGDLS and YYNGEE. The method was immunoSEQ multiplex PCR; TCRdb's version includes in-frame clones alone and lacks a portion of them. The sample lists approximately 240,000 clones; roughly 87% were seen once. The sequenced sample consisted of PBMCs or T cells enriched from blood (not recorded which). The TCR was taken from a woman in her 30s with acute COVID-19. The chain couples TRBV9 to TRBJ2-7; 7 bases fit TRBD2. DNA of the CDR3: TGTGCCAGCAGCGTAGCTCAGCGGGATAACTACGAGCAGTACTTC. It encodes CASSVAQRDNYEQYF.